This T cell receptor beta chain was sequenced in a study of chemoradiotherapy in HPV16-positive cancers. Samples were taken several times over chemoradiotherapy. The length of the CDR3 is 16 residues. V gave up 1 base and J gave up 7 bases, with 17 bases separating them. CDR1 SGHRS and CDR2 YFSETQ come from the germline V gene. The study's findings and limits: Non-HPV-specific T cells did not expand in tumors during treatment, whereas candidate HPV-specific clones and E7-related motifs did. Functional assays defining HPV-specific T cells used only two HPV16-positive patients.

The repertoire was sequenced with immunoSEQ multiplex PCR; TCRdb's copy has only in-frame clones and lacks some. The sample contains around 2,000 clones, roughly 90% of which appear only once. Notes on this clone: The antigen is unknown.

The sample was tumor tissue, taken from a patient who underwent chemoradiotherapy. The TCR sequence derives from a human donor with HPV-associated anogenital cancer. The chain combines TRBV5-1 with TRBJ1-4, with D tentatively TRBD1 (5 bases). The CDR3 spells CASSLWGSGGIEKLFF. As DNA, the CDR3 is TGCGCCAGCAGCTTGTGGGGGTCCGGCGGGATTGAAAAACTGTTTTTT.